What follows are 9 T cell receptor beta chains derived from one specimen sequenced in a study of CD8 T cells in ankylosing spondylitis (dated by TCRdb to 2016 to 2017). Their recognized antigens are unknown. The paper as a whole reports these results and caveats: A TCR beta motif of eight highly homologous amino acid variants appeared characteristic of blood from ankylosing spondylitis patients.

Library preparation used 5' RACE. Sequencer: Illumina HiSeq 2500. The public reads were reanalyzed by TCRdb: fastp trimming at Q25, MiXCR alignment, in-frame beta chains only. Rows matching on CDR3 protein sequence are summarized as one entry with the most common DNA and genes. Present in this sample are about 840,000 distinct CDR3 sequences, 12% of which were seen just once. The biggest ten clones account for roughly 0.51% of the sample. Input material: blood, either unsorted or a sorted T cell fraction (not recorded which). Receptors were obtained from a male donor with ankylosing spondylitis.

This clonotype was counted a few times. The chain is built from TRBV28 and TRBJ1-5; D is unclear. Germline CDR1 is MDHEN and CDR2 is SYDVKM. The CDR3 length is 14 residues. The V gene lost 5 bases and the J gene lost 0 bases, with 8 bases spanning the gap. In DNA, the CDR3 is TGTGCCAGCAGTACATATTATAGCAATCAGCCCCAGCATTTT. Protein: CASSTYYSNQPQHF. Full variable domain (missing parts from reference TRBV28 and TRBJ1-5): DVKVTQSSRYLVKRTGEKVFLECVQDMDHENMFWYRQDPGLGLRLIYFSYDVKMKEKGDIPEGYSVSREKKERFSLILESASTNQTSMYLCASSTYYSNQPQHFGDGTRLSIL.

The gene calls are TRBV7-8 and TRBJ2-3; D not certain. This CDR3 has 12 amino acids. The V gene's germline CDR1 is SGHVS and CDR2 FQNEAQ. Trimming shortened V by 5 bases and J by 9 bases, and 12 bases separated the two germline ends. The CDR3 DNA is TGTGCCAGCAGCCCCGAGATAGAAACGCAGTATTTT. It specifies CASSPEIETQYF.

The chain joins TRBV20-1 to TRBJ1-2, with D possibly being TRBD1 (6 bases). V was clipped by 6 bases and J by 0 bases, with 11 bases between them. Germline-derived CDR1 and CDR2 are DFQATT and SNEGSKA (reference sequence). The CDR3 sequence is 13 residues long. The CDR3 protein is CSATGFSNYGYTF. The CDR3, as DNA: TGCAGTGCCACAGGGTTTTCTAACTATGGCTACACCTTC.

The V call is TRBV10-3, the J call TRBJ1-2; D is possibly TRBD1 (5 bases). Between the trimmed V and J ends, which lost 11 bases and 3 bases, there was a span of 22 bases. Per the germline V gene, CDR1 is ENHRY and CDR2 is SYGVKD. This CDR3 is built from 15 residues. CDR3 region: CAAQTGEPSDYGYTF. Here the CDR3 DNA reads TGTGCCGCCCAAACGGGGGAGCCCTCGGACTATGGCTACACCTTC.

This clonotype showed up many times. The genes are TRBV6-2 or TRBV6-3 and TRBJ1-1; tentative D call: TRBD1 (6 bases). This CDR3 region has 11 residues. CDR1 is MNHEY and CDR2 is SVGEGT in the germline V gene. V was cut by 10 bases and J by 1 base, with 7 bases left in between. The CDR3 loop is CATRGNTEAFF. Here the CDR3 DNA reads TGTGCCACCAGGGGGAACACTGAAGCTTTCTTT.

The table lists this clonotype with many counts. The gene calls are TRBV20-1 and TRBJ1-2, with a tentative D call TRBD1 (5 bases). V was trimmed by 7 bases and J by 1 base, leaving 7 bases between them. CDR1 and CDR2 (germline): DFQATT, SNEGSKA (reference sequence). CDR3 length equals 11 residues. The CDR3 protein is CSVQDNYGYTF. For the CDR3, the DNA is TGCAGTGTACAGGATAACTATGGCTACACCTTC.

This clonotype was observed a few times. The J gene is TRBJ1-2, the V gene TRBV28; a possible D gene is TRBD1 (6 bases). Germline CDR1 and CDR2: MDHEN and SYDVKM. This CDR3 is built from 14 residues. Trimming removed 6 bases from V and 2 bases from J, with 13 bases in between. Here the CDR3 reads CASSSRGGNYGYTF. CDR3 DNA: TGTGCCAGCAGCTCCAGGGGAGGGAACTATGGCTACACCTTC.

This clonotype was counted at least ten times. The V gene is TRBV20-1, the J gene TRBJ1-5; D is unclear. V was shortened by 3 bases and J by 7 bases, with 16 bases between the two germline ends. Germline CDR1 reads DFQATT; CDR2 reads SNEGSKA (reference sequence). The CDR3 has 14 residues. CDR3 sequence (DNA): TGCAGTGCTAGGCACCCAAACGACGTCCAGCCCCAGCATTTT. Encoded protein: CSARHPNDVQPQHF.

The J gene is TRBJ2-3, the V gene TRBV5-6, with D possibly being TRBD2 (7 bases). V gave up 6 bases and J gave up 2 bases, with 16 bases separating them. From germline, CDR1 is SGHDT and CDR2 YYEEEE. This CDR3 region has 15 residues. In DNA form, the CDR3 reads TGTGCCAGCACGAATAGGGGGGGAATCACAGATACGCAGTATTTT. Translated, it gives CASTNRGGITDTQYF.